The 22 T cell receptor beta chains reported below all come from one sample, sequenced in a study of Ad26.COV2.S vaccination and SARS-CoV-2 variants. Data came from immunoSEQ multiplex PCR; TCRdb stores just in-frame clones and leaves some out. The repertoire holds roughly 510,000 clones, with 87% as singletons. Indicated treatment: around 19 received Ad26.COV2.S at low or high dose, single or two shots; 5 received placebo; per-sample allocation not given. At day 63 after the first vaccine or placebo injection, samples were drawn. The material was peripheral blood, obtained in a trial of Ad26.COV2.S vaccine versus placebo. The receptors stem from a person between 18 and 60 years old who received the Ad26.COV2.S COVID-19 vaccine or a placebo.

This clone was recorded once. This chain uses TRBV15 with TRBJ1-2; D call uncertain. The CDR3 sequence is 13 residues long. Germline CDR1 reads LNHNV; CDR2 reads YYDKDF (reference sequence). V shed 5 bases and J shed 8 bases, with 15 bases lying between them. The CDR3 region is CATSPPGGRGYTF. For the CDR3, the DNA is TGTGCCACCAGCCCCCCAGGAGGTAGGGGCTACACCTTC.

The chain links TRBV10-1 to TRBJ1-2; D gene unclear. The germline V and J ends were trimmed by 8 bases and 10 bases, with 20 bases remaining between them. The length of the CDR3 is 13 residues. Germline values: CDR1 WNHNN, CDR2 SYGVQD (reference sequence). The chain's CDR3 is CASGKEGIGDYTF. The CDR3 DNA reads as TGCGCCAGCGGGAAAGAGGGCATAGGCGACTACACCTTC.

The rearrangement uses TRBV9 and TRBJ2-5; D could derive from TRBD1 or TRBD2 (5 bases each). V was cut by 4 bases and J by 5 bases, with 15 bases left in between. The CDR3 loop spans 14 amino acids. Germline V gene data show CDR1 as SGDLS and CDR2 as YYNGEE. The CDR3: CASSPRQGGETQYF. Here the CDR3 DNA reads TGTGCCAGCAGCCCCCGGCAGGGCGGGGAGACCCAGTACTTC.

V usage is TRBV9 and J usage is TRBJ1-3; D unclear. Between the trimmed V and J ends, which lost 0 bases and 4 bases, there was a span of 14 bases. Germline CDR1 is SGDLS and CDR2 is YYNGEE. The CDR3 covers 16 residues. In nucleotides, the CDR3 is TGTGCCAGCAGCGTAGACGGCCTTCCTTCGGGAAACACCATATATTTT. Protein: CASSVDGLPSGNTIYF.

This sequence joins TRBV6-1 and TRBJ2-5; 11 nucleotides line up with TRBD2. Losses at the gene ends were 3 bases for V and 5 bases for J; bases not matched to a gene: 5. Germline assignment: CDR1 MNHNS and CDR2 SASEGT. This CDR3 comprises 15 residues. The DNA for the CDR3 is TGTGCCAGCAGTGACGTAGCGGGAGGGCCGGAGACCCAGTACTTC. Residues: CASSDVAGGPETQYF.

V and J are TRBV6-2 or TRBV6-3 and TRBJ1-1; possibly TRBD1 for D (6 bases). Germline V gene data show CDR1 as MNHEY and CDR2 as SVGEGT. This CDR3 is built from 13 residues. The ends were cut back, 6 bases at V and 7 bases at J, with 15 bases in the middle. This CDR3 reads CASSLSRTVEAFF. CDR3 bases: TGTGCCAGCAGCCTATCCCGGACAGTTGAAGCTTTCTTT.

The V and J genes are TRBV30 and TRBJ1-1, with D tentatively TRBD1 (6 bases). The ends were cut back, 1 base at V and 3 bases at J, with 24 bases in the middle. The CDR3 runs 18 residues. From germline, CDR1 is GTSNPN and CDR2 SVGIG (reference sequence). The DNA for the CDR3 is TGTGCCTGGAGTGAAGGAGGGGGTGGGATGAGAGGGGACACTGAAGCTTTCTTT. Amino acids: CAWSEGGGGMRGDTEAFF.

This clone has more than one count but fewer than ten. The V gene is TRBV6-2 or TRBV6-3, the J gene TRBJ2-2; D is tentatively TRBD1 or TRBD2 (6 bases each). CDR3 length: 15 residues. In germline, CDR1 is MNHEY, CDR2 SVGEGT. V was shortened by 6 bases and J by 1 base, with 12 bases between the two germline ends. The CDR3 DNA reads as TGTGCCAGCAGCTTACAGGGAGGGAACACCGGGGAGCTGTTTTTT. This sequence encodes CASSLQGGNTGELFF.

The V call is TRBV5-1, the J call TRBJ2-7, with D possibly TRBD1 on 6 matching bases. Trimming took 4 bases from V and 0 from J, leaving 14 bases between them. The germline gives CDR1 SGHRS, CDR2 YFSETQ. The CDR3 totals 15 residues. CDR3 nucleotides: TGCGCCAGCAGCATAGCCGGGACATCCTCCTACGAGCAGTACTTC. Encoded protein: CASSIAGTSSYEQYF. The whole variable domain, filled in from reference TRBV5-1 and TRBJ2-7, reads KAGVTQTPRYLIKTRGQQVTLSCSPISGHRSVSWYQQTPGQGLQFLFEYFSETQRNKGNFPGRFSGRQFSNSRSEMNVSTLELGDSALYLCASSIAGTSSYEQYFGPGTRLTVT.

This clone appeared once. CDR3 nucleotides: TGCAGCGTGGACCCATTGGGACTTAACACTGAAGCTTTCTTT. This translates into CSVDPLGLNTEAFF. The gene calls are TRBV29-1 and TRBJ1-1; TRBD1 might be the D (5 bases). Germline-derived CDR1 and CDR2 are SQVTM and ANQGSEA. This CDR3 has 14 amino acids. V was shortened by 6 bases and J by 2 bases, with 16 bases between the two germline ends.

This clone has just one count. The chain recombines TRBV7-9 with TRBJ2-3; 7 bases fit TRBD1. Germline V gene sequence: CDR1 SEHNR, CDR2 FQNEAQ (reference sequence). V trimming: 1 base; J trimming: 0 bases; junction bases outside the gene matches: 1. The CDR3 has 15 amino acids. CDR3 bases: TGTGCCAGCAGCTTAGGGGACAGTAGCACAGATACGCAGTATTTT. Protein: CASSLGDSSTDTQYF.

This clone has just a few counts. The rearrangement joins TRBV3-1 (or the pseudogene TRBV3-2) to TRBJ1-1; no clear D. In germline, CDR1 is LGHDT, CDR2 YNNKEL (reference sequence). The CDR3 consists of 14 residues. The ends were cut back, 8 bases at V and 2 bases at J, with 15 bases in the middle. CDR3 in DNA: TGTGCCAGCCTTCGGGCAGGCGTAAACACTGAAGCTTTCTTT. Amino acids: CASLRAGVNTEAFF.

CDR3 nucleotide sequence: TGTGCCAGCAGTTTATTGAGTCCTATCTTTAAGGGTGGCTACACCTTC. Protein sequence: CASSLLSPIFKGGYTF. V is TRBV28 and J is TRBJ1-2; unclear D gene. CDR3 length: 16 residues. Germline CDR1 and CDR2: MDHEN and SYDVKM. Trimming removed 1 base from V and 7 bases from J, with 19 bases in between.

The chain's CDR3 is CASSLVAGETQYF. The DNA for the CDR3 is TGTGCCAGCAGTTTAGTAGCTGGAGAGACCCAGTACTTC. The chain couples TRBV28 to TRBJ2-5; D is unclear. V dropped 2 bases and J dropped 4 bases, with 8 bases sitting between them. This CDR3 region has 13 residues. CDR1 is MDHEN, CDR2 SYDVKM, per germline.

CDR3: CASSNLGLAGAEQYF. CDR3 bases: TGTGCCAGCAGTAACCTGGGACTAGCGGGAGCCGAGCAGTACTTC. This chain connects TRBV28 to TRBJ2-7, with TRBD2 identical over 14 bases. V gave up 5 bases and J gave up 6 bases; unmatched junction bases: 6. Germline CDR1 MDHEN, CDR2 SYDVKM. The CDR3 extends over 15 amino acids.

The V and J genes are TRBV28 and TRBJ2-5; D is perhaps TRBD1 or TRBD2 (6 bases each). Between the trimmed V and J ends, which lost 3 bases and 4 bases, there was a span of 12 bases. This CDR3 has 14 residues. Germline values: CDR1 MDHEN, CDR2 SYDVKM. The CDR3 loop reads CASSFGGRLETQYF. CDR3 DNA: TGTGCCAGCAGTTTTGGGGGGCGCTTAGAGACCCAGTACTTC.

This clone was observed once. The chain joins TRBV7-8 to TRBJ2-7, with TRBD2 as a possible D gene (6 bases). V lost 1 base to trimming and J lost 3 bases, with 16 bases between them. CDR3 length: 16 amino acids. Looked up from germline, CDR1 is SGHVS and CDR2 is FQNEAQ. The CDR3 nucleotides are TGTGCCAGCAGCTTAGTCTTAGCGGTTGGGGGCTACGAGCAGTACTTC. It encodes CASSLVLAVGGYEQYF.

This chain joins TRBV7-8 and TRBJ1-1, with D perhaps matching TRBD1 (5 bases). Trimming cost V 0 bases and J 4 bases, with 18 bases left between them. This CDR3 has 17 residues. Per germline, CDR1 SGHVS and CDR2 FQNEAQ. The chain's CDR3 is CASSLARGRAVGTEAFF. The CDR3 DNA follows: TGTGCCAGCAGCTTAGCTAGGGGCAGGGCGGTGGGCACTGAAGCTTTCTTT.

CDR3 nucleotides: TGCGCCAGCAGTCAATCTCGGCGGCCCAAAAACATTCAGTACTTC. This codes for CASSQSRRPKNIQYF. V gene TRBV23-1 combines with J gene TRBJ2-4; no clear D gene. TRBV23-1 is flagged as an ORF with uncertain function. With 0 bases removed from V and 2 bases from J, the gap between germline ends came to 8 bases. The CDR3 is made up of 15 amino acids.

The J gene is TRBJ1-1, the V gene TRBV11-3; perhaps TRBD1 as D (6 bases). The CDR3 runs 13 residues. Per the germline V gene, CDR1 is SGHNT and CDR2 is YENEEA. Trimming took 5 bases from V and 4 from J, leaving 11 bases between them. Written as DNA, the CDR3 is TGTGCCAGCAGCCACGAGGGGGGCACTGAAGCTTTCTTT. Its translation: CASSHEGGTEAFF. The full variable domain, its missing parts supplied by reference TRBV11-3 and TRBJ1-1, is EAGVVQSPRYKIIEKKQPVAFWCNPISGHNTLYWYLQNLGQGPELLIRYENEEAVDDSQLPKDRFSAERLKGVDSTLKIQPAELGDSAVYLCASSHEGGTEAFFGQGTRLTVV.

The CDR3 sequence: CASSLTPSGGYTF. For the CDR3, the DNA is TGCGCCAGCAGCTTGACCCCCAGCGGGGGCTACACCTTC. The chain has TRBV5-1 and TRBJ1-2; the D is unclear. Germline CDR1 is SGHRS and CDR2 is YFSETQ. With 1 base removed from V and 8 bases from J, the gap between germline ends came to 12 bases. There are 13 residues in the CDR3.

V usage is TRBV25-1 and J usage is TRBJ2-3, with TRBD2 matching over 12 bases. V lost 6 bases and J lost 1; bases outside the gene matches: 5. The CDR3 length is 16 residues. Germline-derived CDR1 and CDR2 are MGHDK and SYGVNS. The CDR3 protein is CASSRTSGARTDTQYF. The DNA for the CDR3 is TGTGCCAGCAGCCGGACTAGCGGGGCTCGCACAGATACGCAGTATTTT.